Below, one TCR beta chain is given with its context. Its antigen remains unidentified. TCRdb re-derived calls from the RACE reads in MiXCR, one entry per CDR3 protein. The data contain about 39,000 distinct CDR3 sequences, about 13% of them singletons. The data belong to a study of human T cells and chemical hapten exposure. Study-level findings and limits: Positive correlation was observed between PT1 expanded TCR counts and patch test score.

Specified time point: patch test 3, about 24 weeks after DPC sensitization. As to treatment: therapeutic diphenylcyclopropenone sensitization with weekly scalp DPC. The authors' total RNA extraction used unfractionated whole blood. The sample in question was whole blood, obtained in connection with sensitization to the hapten diphenylcyclopropenone (DPC). This receptor was obtained from a woman aged 40 to 49 with alopecia areata. Some clones in this sample may be carry-over from other donors' samples.

In DNA, the CDR3 is TGTGCCAGCACCCCGGGGGGCGGCACAGGGAGGTCAGGATCACCCCTCCACTTT. This gives the protein CASTPGGGTGRSGSPLHF. The chain is built from TRBV7-8 and TRBJ1-6; weak D call: TRBD1 (6 bases). The length of the CDR3 is 18 residues. Per germline, CDR1 SGHVS and CDR2 FQNEAQ. The V end lost 7 bases, the J end lost 10 bases, and 29 bases lay between the germline ends.